This TCR beta chain came from a study of siplizumab effects on memory and regulatory T cells (dated by TCRdb to the late 2010s). Context from the whole study: The study looked at the effect of siplizumab, an anti-CD2 antibody, on alloreactive T-cell subsets in allogeneic mixed lymphocyte reactions made from human PBMCs. General study outcomes and caveats: Unstimulated naive T cells appeared to be more diverse than memory T cells, and naive cells seemed to make a substantial contribution to the alloresponse. The cumulative frequency of alloreactive sequences that could be traced back to unstimulated CD4+ memory T cells was significantly reduced by siplizumab. Because sequences below about 10^-5 frequency were poorly captured, only a minor fraction of alloreactive clones could be mapped to unstimulated subsets. For roughly 75-97% of proliferating CD4+ or CD8+ clones, no naive or memory phenotype could be assigned. The suppressive function of proliferating Tregs from siplizumab cultures was not functionally confirmed. Among mappable alloreactive CD4+ clones, the Treg-derived fraction averaged nearly 70% with siplizumab versus around 29% in control reactions.

Unstimulated CD4+ memory cells were also sequenced in three donor pairs, together with CD4+ naive, CD8+ TEMRA, CD8+ naive and CD8+ effector memory subsets. Sorted unstimulated T cells and proliferating T cells recovered from mixed lymphocyte reactions were subjected to TCRbeta CDR3 sequencing. Fresh whole blood from nine to ten HLA-typed healthy donors was used as the source from which PBMCs were isolated. This clone was seen only once. Its antigen is unknown. Base qualities are not recorded, but no much larger clone differs from it by a single base. Sequences LNHDA (CDR1) and SQIVND (CDR2) are obtained from the germline V gene (reference sequence). V lost 6 bases and J lost 1 base; the stretch between them is 14 bases long. Spanning cysteine to phenylalanine, the CDR3 consists of 15 amino acids. This entry keeps only the CDR3 DNA: 45 bases, framed from base 1. Libraries were built with the immunoSEQ multiplex PCR assay. About 10^5 TCR templates per sample were assayed on the deep sequencing platform. Genomic DNA extracted from sorted T cells was used for TCRbeta CDR3 sequencing. As for how the authors treated the data: The R programming language was used for clonal analysis of the TCRbeta CDR3 data. Comparing unstimulated samples against CFSE-low samples taken after the reaction was how alloreactive CD4+ and CD8+ clones were defined. Alloreactive CD4+ clones were assigned to regulatory or non-regulatory origin by matching sequences to sorted unstimulated Treg and non-Treg repertoires. This immuneACCESS table, as held by TCRdb, lists in-frame sequences with V and J called but not all clones. Of the missing ones, under half trace to an unresolved V gene in checked studies; the others have no known cause. The V and J calls and clone size come from that table; D and trimming were worked out from the DNA. Here the sample has 50,000 or so clones; about 88% occur a single time. Jointly, the top ten make up 0.35% of the sample.

Here the chain combines TRBV19 and TRBJ2-3, with TRBD2 as a weak D call on 6 bases. The receptor comes from a human donor in good health. Specimen: naive CD8+ T cells sorted from blood. The cell subset or site tag for this specimen amounts to: unstimulated naive T cells. The DNA reads as follows: TGTGCCAGTAGGGTAGTGCGGGGACGCACAGATACGCAGTATTTT. It codes for CASRVVRGRTDTQYF.